These 20 T cell receptor beta chains share one sample of origin, sequenced in a study of T cell responses to AZD1222 COVID-19 vaccine. Profiling relied on immunoSEQ multiplex PCR, and the TCRdb table lists in-frame clones only, not all of them. Of 110,000 to 150,000 clones in the sample, approximately 93% were seen once. The sequenced sample was peripheral blood, obtained on day 0 of MenACWY control vaccination. These receptors all stem from an adult in good health.

The chain carries TRBV5-1 and TRBJ1-4; 9 bases fit TRBD1. V dropped 4 bases and J dropped 7; count of bases not matched to a gene: 8. The CDR3 length is 15 residues. Germline V gene lookup returns CDR1 SGHRS and CDR2 YFSETQ. In DNA form, the CDR3 reads TGCGCCAGCAGCGCAGGGACAGGGTCATCTGAAAAACTGTTTTTT. The encoded protein is CASSAGTGSSEKLFF. Using reference TRBV5-1 and TRBJ1-4 for the parts outside the CDR3, the full variable domain is KAGVTQTPRYLIKTRGQQVTLSCSPISGHRSVSWYQQTPGQGLQFLFEYFSETQRNKGNFPGRFSGRQFSNSRSEMNVSTLELGDSALYLCASSAGTGSSEKLFFGSGTQLSVL.

The chain is built from TRBV19 and TRBJ1-1, with TRBD1 matching over 9 bases. The CDR3 spans 14 residues. Germline V gene lookup returns CDR1 LNHDA and CDR2 SQIVND (reference sequence). V lost 3 bases, J lost 5 bases, and 4 bases stayed unmatched. As DNA, the CDR3 is TGTGCCAGTAGTATGGGACAGGGATATACTGAAGCTTTCTTT. It codes for CASSMGQGYTEAFF. Combining the CDR3 with reference TRBV19 and TRBJ1-1 gives the whole variable domain DGGITQSPKYLFRKEGQNVTLSCEQNLNHDAMYWYRQDPGQGLRLIYYSQIVNDFQKGDIAEGYSVSREKKESFPLTVTSAQKNPTAFYLCASSMGQGYTEAFFGQGTRLTVV.

This chain connects TRBV7-2 to TRBJ2-7; 11 nucleotides agree with TRBD2. The CDR3 sequence is 18 residues long. V was clipped by 1 base and J by 4 bases; unmatched bases: 12. CDR1 is SGHTA and CDR2 is FQGNSA in the germline V gene. Here the CDR3 reads CASSLGGSGGAPLYEQYF. CDR3 nucleotides: TGTGCCAGCAGCTTAGGAGGTAGCGGGGGGGCCCCTTTATACGAGCAGTACTTC. Using reference TRBV7-2 and TRBJ2-7 for the parts outside the CDR3, the full variable domain is GAGVSQSPSNKVTEKGKDVELRCDPISGHTALYWYRQSLGQGLEFLIYFQGNSAPDKSGLPSDRFSAERTGGSVSTLTIQRTQQEDSAVYLCASSLGGSGGAPLYEQYFGPGTRLTVT.

The V and J genes are TRBV5-6 and TRBJ2-3; TRBD1 might be the D (6 bases). The CDR3 extends over 15 amino acids. V gave up 4 bases and J gave up 0 bases, with 12 bases separating them. In germline, CDR1 is SGHDT, CDR2 YYEEEE. The CDR3 loop reads CASSLKGVSTDTQYF. The CDR3 region has the DNA TGTGCCAGCAGCCTTAAGGGGGTGAGCACAGATACGCAGTATTTT.

The chain uses TRBV25-1 and TRBJ1-2, with 10 bases fitting TRBD1. V dropped 6 bases and J dropped 9; count of bases not matched to a gene: 10. There are 14 residues in the CDR3. Germline V gene data show CDR1 as MGHDK and CDR2 as SYGVNS. This chain's CDR3 is CASSRDRGFRSYTF. The CDR3 DNA reads TGTGCCAGCAGCCGGGACAGGGGATTCCGCAGCTACACCTTC.

V and J are TRBV4-1 and TRBJ1-5; D remains ambiguous. The CDR3 runs 14 residues. V was shortened by 6 bases and J by 0 bases, with 9 bases between the two germline ends. CDR1 and CDR2 (germline): MGHRA, YSYEKL. CDR3 region: CASSRGRSNQPQHF. The CDR3 nucleotides are TGCGCCAGCAGTCGAGGCCGTAGCAATCAGCCCCAGCATTTT.

J is TRBJ2-3 and V is TRBV6-5, with TRBD1 identical over 8 bases. CDR1 is MNHEY and CDR2 is SVGAGI in the germline V gene. The CDR3 runs to 14 residues. Trimming removed 10 bases from V and 2 bases from J; junction bases left unmatched: 8. In DNA, the CDR3 is TGTGCCACCCGAAGGGACAGGCTCACAGATACGCAGTATTTT. It specifies CATRRDRLTDTQYF.

This sequence joins TRBV6-5 and TRBJ1-2; D gene uncertain. V was shortened by 2 bases and J by 5 bases, with 6 bases between the two germline ends. Germline V CDR1 and CDR2: MNHEY, SVGAGI. The CDR3 consists of 12 residues. The CDR3 DNA is TGTGCCAGCAGTTACGACCCTTATGGCTACACCTTC. Translated: CASSYDPYGYTF.

The chain carries TRBV11-1 and TRBJ1-2; tentatively, D is TRBD1 (6 bases). Germline assignment: CDR1 SGHAT and CDR2 FQDESV (reference sequence). This CDR3 is 13 amino acids long. Trimming left V 4 bases short and J 7 bases short, with 13 bases between. CDR3 coding DNA: TGTGCCAGCAGCTCGGGGGGGGCATTTGGCTACACCTTC. It is translated as CASSSGGAFGYTF.

This clone came up a few times. The chain carries TRBV28 and TRBJ2-2; TRBD1 might be the D (6 bases). Germline CDR1 MDHEN, CDR2 SYDVKM. Trimming left V 6 bases short and J 9 bases short, with 20 bases between. The CDR3 runs to 15 residues. The CDR3 nucleotides are TGTGCCAGCAGGTACCGGGACATGGGGTCCCGGGAGCTGTTTTTT. Encoded protein: CASRYRDMGSRELFF.

This clone was seen more than once but under ten times. This chain links TRBV10-1 with TRBJ2-5, with 8 nucleotides matching TRBD2. This CDR3 has 13 residues. Germline CDR1 reads WNHNN; CDR2 reads SYGVQD (reference sequence). J gave up 7 bases and V 2 bases, and 3 bases lay outside the gene matches. In DNA, the CDR3 is TGCGCCAGCAGTGAGCTCCGGGGGGGGACCCAGTACTTC. Protein sequence: CASSELRGGTQYF.

The V call is TRBV11-3, the J call TRBJ2-1; TRBD2 matches at 8 bases. V gave up 1 base and J gave up 4 bases; unmatched junction bases: 3. Germline V gene lookup returns CDR1 SGHNT and CDR2 YENEEA. CDR3 length: 15 amino acids. The CDR3 here is CASSLGTSIYNEQFF. In nucleotides, the CDR3 is TGTGCCAGCAGCTTAGGGACTAGCATTTACAATGAGCAGTTCTTC.

The chain has TRBV5-6 and TRBJ2-7; TRBD2 matches at 11 bases. Unmatched junction bases numbered 7, after V lost 4 bases and J lost 4 bases. CDR1 SGHDT and CDR2 YYEEEE come from the germline V gene. This CDR3 has 15 residues. CDR3 region: CASSMRLAGLYEQYF. The DNA for the CDR3 is TGTGCCAGCAGCATGCGACTAGCGGGATTATACGAGCAGTACTTC.

The V and J genes are TRBV10-3 and TRBJ2-1; D is unresolved. Germline V CDR1 and CDR2: ENHRY, SYGVKD. V was cut by 6 bases and J by 0 bases, with 9 bases left in between. The CDR3 sequence is 14 residues long. DNA of the CDR3: TGTGCCATCAGCCTCGAGAGCTCCTACAATGAGCAGTTCTTC. This encodes CAISLESSYNEQFF.

The chain recombines TRBV10-3 with TRBJ2-1, with TRBD2 matching over 11 bases. Germline CDR1 and CDR2: ENHRY and SYGVKD. There are 19 residues in the CDR3. The V and J ends lost 0 bases and 4 bases, in that order; junction bases with no gene match: 11. The CDR3, as DNA: TGTGCCATCAGTGAGTCGTTACTAGCGGGGGTCCCTTTTTACAATGAGCAGTTCTTC. Protein product: CAISESLLAGVPFYNEQFF.

The V gene is TRBV28, the J gene TRBJ1-2; no clear D gene. Germline CDR1 MDHEN, CDR2 SYDVKM. The CDR3 has 14 residues. Deletions cut 0 bases from V and 0 bases from J, with 5 bases between. Written as DNA, the CDR3 is TGTGCCAGCAGTTTATGGCAGACTAACTATGGCTACACCTTC. This codes for CASSLWQTNYGYTF.

The chain recombines TRBV9 with TRBJ2-3; D may be TRBD1 (5 bases). V dropped 4 bases and J dropped 1 base, with 16 bases sitting between them. This CDR3 spans 16 amino acids. CDR1 is SGDLS, CDR2 YYNGEE, per germline. CDR3 region: CASSIQGVPRTDTQYF. CDR3 sequence (DNA): TGTGCCAGCAGCATACAAGGGGTGCCCCGCACAGATACGCAGTATTTT.

The genes are TRBV4-1 and TRBJ2-1, with D perhaps matching TRBD2 (5 bases). There are 17 residues in the CDR3. The germline V and J ends were trimmed by 0 bases and 0 bases, with 12 bases remaining between them. Germline CDR1 is MGHRA and CDR2 is YSYEKL. Written as DNA, the CDR3 is TGCGCCAGCAGCCAAGATTATCGAGGGCACTCCTACAATGAGCAGTTCTTC. Its translation: CASSQDYRGHSYNEQFF.

Here the CDR3 reads CASSDWTGADTQYF. DNA of the CDR3: TGCGCCAGCAGTGACTGGACAGGGGCAGATACGCAGTATTTT. The gene calls are TRBV10-1 and TRBJ2-3; 9 bases are shared with TRBD1. The germline gives CDR1 WNHNN, CDR2 SYGVQD (reference sequence). The length of the CDR3 is 14 residues. J lost 4 bases, V lost 3 bases, and 2 bases had no gene match.

The count of this clone is one. The J gene is TRBJ2-5, the V gene TRBV5-1, with D possibly TRBD1 on 6 matching bases. V lost 2 bases, J lost 1 base, and 9 bases lay in between. Germline assignment: CDR1 SGHRS and CDR2 YFSETQ. The CDR3 runs to 14 residues. This chain's CDR3 is CASSLGQSQETQYF. The CDR3 coding sequence is TGCGCCAGCAGCTTAGGACAGAGCCAAGAGACCCAGTACTTC. Based on the CDR3 plus reference TRBV5-1 and TRBJ2-5, the full variable domain is KAGVTQTPRYLIKTRGQQVTLSCSPISGHRSVSWYQQTPGQGLQFLFEYFSETQRNKGNFPGRFSGRQFSNSRSEMNVSTLELGDSALYLCASSLGQSQETQYFGPGTRLLVL.